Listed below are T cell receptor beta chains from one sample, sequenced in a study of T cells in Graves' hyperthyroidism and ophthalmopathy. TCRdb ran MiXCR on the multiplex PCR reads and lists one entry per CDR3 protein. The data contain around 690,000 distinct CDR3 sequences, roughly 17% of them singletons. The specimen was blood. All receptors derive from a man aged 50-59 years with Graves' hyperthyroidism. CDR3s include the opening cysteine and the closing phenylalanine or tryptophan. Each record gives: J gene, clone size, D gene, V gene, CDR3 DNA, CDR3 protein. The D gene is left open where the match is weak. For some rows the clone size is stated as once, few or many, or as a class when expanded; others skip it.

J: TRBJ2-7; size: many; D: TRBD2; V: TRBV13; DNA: TGTGCCAGCAGCTTTAGCGGGAGGGCCCACGAGCAGTACTTC; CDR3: CASSFSGRAHEQYF
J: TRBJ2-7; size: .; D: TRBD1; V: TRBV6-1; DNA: TGTGCCAGCAGCAACCCGGGACAGGGCTACGAGCAGTACTTC; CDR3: CASSNPGQGYEQYF
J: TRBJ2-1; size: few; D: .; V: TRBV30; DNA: TGTGCCTGGAGACAGGTCTTTAGCTCCTACAATGAGCAGTTCTTC; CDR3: CAWRQVFSSYNEQFF
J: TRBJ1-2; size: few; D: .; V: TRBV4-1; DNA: TGCGCCAGCAGCCAGCCGACAGGACCGAGTCTGGATGGCTACACCTTC; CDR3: CASSQPTGPSLDGYTF
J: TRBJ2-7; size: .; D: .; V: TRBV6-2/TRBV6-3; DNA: TGTGCCAGCAGTTACACCGGGACGGCTCATGGAGAGCAGTACTTC; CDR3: CASSYTGTAHGEQYF
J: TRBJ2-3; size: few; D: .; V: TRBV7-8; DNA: TGTGCCAGCAGCAATGACTACTTCACAGATACGCAGTATTTT; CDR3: CASSNDYFTDTQYF
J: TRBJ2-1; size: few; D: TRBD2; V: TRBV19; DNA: TGTGCCAGTAGTATGACTAGCGGGAGCTCCTACAATGAGCAGTTCTTC; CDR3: CASSMTSGSSYNEQFF
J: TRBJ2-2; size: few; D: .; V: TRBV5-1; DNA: TGCGCCAGCAGCCCCCCGGGCCCTCACTCCACCGGGGAGCTGTTTTTT; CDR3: CASSPPGPHSTGELFF
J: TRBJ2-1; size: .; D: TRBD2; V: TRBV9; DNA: TGTGCCAGCGCCCTTGGACTAGCGGGACGCAACAATGAGCAGTTCTTC; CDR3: CASALGLAGRNNEQFF
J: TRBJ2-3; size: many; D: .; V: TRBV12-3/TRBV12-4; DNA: TGTGCCAGCACCACCGTTGGGGATACGCAGTATTTT; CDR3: CASTTVGDTQYF
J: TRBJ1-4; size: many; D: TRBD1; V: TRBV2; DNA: TGTGCCAGCACTAGGACAGGGAGAGGCGAAAAACTGTTTTTT; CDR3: CASTRTGRGEKLFF
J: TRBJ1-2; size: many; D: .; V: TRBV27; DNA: TGTGCCAGCAGCCGGAACGGGGAATCTTTCTATGGCTACACCTTC; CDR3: CASSRNGESFYGYTF
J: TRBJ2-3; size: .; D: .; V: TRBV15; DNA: TGTGCCACCAGCAGCTATAGCGGCACAGATACGCAGTATTTT; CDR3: CATSSYSGTDTQYF
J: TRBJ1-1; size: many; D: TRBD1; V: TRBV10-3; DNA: TGTGCCATCCTGGGACAGGGGAACACTGAAGCTTTCTTT; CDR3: CAILGQGNTEAFF
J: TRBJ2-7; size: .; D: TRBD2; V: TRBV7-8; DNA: TGTGCCAGCAGCTTTGGGGGGACTAGCGTACTGGAGGAGCAGTACTTC; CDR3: CASSFGGTSVLEEQYF
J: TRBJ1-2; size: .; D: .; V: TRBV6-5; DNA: TGTGCCAGCAGTTATATGGGGGCGAACTATGGCTACACCTTC; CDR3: CASSYMGANYGYTF
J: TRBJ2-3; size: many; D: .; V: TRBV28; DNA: TGTGCCAGCAGTTATATAGCGATGAAGGGTGGAGATACGCAGTATTTT; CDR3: CASSYIAMKGGDTQYF
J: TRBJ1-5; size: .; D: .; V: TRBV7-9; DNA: TGTGCCAGCAGCTCGAATTTCCTTAGCAATCAGCCCCAGCATTTT; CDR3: CASSSNFLSNQPQHF
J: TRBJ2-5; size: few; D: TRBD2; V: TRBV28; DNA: TGTGCCAGCAGTGGCAACATGGGACTAGCGGGAGAGACCCAGTACTTC; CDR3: CASSGNMGLAGETQYF
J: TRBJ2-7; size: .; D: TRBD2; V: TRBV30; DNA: TGTGCCTGGAGTCGGGCGGGAGCAGCCTACGAGCAGTACTTC; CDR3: CAWSRAGAAYEQYF
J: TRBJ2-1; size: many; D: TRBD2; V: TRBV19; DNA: TGTGCCAGTAGGAAGGCTAGCGGGAGGGTAGCGGGGGACGCGGAGCAGTTCTTC; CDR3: CASRKASGRVAGDAEQFF
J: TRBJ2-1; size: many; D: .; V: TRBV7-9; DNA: TGTGCCAGCAGGGGGATACGGGACGAGTTAATTAATGAGCAGTTCTTC; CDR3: CASRGIRDELINEQFF
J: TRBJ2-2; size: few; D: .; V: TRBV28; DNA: TGTGCCAGCAGTAAGAGGGGGGAGCTGTTTTTT; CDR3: CASSKRGELFF
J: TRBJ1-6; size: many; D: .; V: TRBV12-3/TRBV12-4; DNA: TGTGCCAGCAGTGCCAGGAGTCACCATTCACCCCTCCACTTT; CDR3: CASSARSHHSPLHF
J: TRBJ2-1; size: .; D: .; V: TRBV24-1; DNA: TGTGCCACCAGTGATTCACCTCGGAATGAGCAGTTCTTC; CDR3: CATSDSPRNEQFF
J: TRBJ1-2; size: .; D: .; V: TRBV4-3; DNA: TGCGCCAGCAGCCAAGATGTGCAGGGGTCCGGCTACACCTTC; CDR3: CASSQDVQGSGYTF
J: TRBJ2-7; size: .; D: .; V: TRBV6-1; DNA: TGTGCCAGCAGTGAAAGGGGTAACGAGCAGTACTTC; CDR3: CASSERGNEQYF
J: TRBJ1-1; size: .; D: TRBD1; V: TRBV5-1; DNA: TGCGCCAGCAGCTTCAAGGACAGGAACACTGAAGCTTCCTTT; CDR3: CASSFKDRNTEASF
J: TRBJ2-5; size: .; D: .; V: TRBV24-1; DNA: TGTGCCACCAGTGATGTGGCGGAGACCCAGTACTTC; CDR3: CATSDVAETQYF
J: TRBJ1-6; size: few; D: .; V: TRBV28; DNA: TGTGCCAGCAGTAGAGAGACCCAGTCGAATTTGATCCTCCACTTT; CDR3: CASSRETQSNLILHF
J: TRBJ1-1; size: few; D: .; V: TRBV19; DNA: TGTGCCAGTAGTGCCACACCCGGTGGGTCACGCACTGAAGCTTTCTTT; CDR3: CASSATPGGSRTEAFF
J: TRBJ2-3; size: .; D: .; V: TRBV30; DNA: TGTGCCTGGAGTTGGGCGATTTTCACAGATACGCAGTATTTT; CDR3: CAWSWAIFTDTQYF
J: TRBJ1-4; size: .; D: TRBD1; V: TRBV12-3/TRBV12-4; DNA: TGTGCCAGCAGTCCAAACACAGGGGCAACTAATGAAAAACTGTTTTTT; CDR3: CASSPNTGATNEKLFF
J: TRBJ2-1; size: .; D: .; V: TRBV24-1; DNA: TGTGCCACAGGGCGTGGAAGAGACTCCTACAATGAGCAGTTCTTC; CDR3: CATGRGRDSYNEQFF
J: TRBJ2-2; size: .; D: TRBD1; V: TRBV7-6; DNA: TGTGCCAGCAGCCACCTCGGAAGGGGGCGCCCCAAAGAGGAGCTGTTTTTT; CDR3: CASSHLGRGRPKEELFF
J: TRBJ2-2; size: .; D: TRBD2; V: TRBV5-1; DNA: TGCGCCAGCAGCTTTGCGCGGCCGGGAGGTATCACCGGGGAGCTGTTTTTT; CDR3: CASSFARPGGITGELFF
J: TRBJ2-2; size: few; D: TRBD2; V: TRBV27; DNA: TGTGCCAGCAGTAGCACTAGCGGAGTGAACACCGGGGAGCTGTTTTTT; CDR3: CASSSTSGVNTGELFF
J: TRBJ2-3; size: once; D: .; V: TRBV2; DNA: TGTGCCAGCAGCCGCGGAGTAGCTGGAGTAGCAGATACGCAGTATTTT; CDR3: CASSRGVAGVADTQYF
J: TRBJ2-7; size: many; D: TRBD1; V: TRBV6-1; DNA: TGTGCCAGCACGGACAGGGGGCAATATGAGCAGTACTTC; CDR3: CASTDRGQYEQYF
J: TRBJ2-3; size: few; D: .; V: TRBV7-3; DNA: TGTGCCAGCAGCATTGATGTGGGGTCGGGAGCAGATACGCAGTATTTT; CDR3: CASSIDVGSGADTQYF
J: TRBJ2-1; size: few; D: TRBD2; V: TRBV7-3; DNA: TGTGCCAGCAGCGTAACGGGGACTAGCGGGATTTTTTCGGACAATGAGCAGTTCTTC; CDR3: CASSVTGTSGIFSDNEQFF
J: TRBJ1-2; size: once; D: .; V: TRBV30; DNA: TGTGCCTGGAGGATGGCAGGGGCGACAGCTAACTATGGCTACACCTTC; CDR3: CAWRMAGATANYGYTF
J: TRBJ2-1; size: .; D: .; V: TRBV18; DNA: TGTGCCAGCTCGCTCCAGCTAGAGGTGAGGTCCTACAATGAGCAGTTCTTC; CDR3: CASSLQLEVRSYNEQFF
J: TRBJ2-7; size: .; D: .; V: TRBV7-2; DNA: TGTGCCAGCAGCCCCAAGGGCGCGGGACCCCGCTACGAGCAGTACTTC; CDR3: CASSPKGAGPRYEQYF
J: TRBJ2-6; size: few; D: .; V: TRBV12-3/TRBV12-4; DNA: TGTGCCAGCAGTCCACGAGACTTTACTGGGGCCAACGTCCTGACTTTC; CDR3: CASSPRDFTGANVLTF
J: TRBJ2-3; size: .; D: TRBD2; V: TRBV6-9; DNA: TGTGCCAGCAGTTATCTACTAGCGGGGAAAACAGATACGCAGTATTTT; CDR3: CASSYLLAGKTDTQYF
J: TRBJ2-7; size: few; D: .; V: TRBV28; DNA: TGTGCCAGCAGTCCTCAATCCAGGGTGCACGAGCAGTACTTC; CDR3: CASSPQSRVHEQYF
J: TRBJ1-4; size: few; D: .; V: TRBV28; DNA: TGTGCCAGCAATTCGGGACATTTTAATGAAAAACTGTTTTTT; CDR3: CASNSGHFNEKLFF
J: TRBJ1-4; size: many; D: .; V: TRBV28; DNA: TGTGCCAGCGGGGGACCGCGGAATGAAAAACTGTTTTTT; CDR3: CASGGPRNEKLFF
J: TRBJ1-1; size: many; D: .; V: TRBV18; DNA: TGTGCCAGCTCACCTTCGCAATCCAACACTGAAGCTTTCTTT; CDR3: CASSPSQSNTEAFF
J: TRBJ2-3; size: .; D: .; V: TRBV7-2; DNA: TGTGCCAGCAGCAACATAGCGGAGCCCACAGATACGCAGTATTTT; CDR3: CASSNIAEPTDTQYF